The source of this T cell receptor beta chain is a study of blood T cell repertoires in COVID-19. Turning to the study itself: The study drew acute and convalescent COVID-19 samples from the United States, Italy and Spain.

Original analysis: Nucleated cell counts were estimated from reference gene primer amplification. TCRdb's table, derived via immunoSEQ multiplex PCR, lists solely in-frame clones and lacks some. Clone size and V and J calls were adopted from that table, with D and trimming inferred from the DNA. The sample lists more than 110,000 clones, around nine tenths occurring once. From germline, CDR1 is MNHEY and CDR2 SMNVEV (reference sequence). V lost 0 bases and J 1 base, leaving 10 bases between the germline ends. The CDR3 totals 15 residues. V gene TRBV27 combines with J gene TRBJ2-7, with D unclear. The TCR sequence derives from a human donor in a cohort sampled during active COVID-19. Sequenced material: peripheral blood. The CDR3 DNA reads as TGTGCCAGCAGTTTATCTTGGCGGTATTCCTACGAGCAGTACTTC. Its protein is CASSLSWRYSYEQYF.